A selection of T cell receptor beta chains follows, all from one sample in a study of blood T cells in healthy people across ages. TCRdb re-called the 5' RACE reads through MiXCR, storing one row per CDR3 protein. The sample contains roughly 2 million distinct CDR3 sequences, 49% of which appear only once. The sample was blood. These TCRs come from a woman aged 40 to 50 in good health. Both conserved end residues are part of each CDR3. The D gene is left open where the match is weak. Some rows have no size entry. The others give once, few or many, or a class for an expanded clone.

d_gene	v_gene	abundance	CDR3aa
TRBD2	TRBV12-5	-	CASGFEASGGQETQYF
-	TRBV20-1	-	CSALAGLGNQPQHF
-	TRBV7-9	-	CASSLGTNKPQYF
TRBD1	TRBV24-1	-	CATSDSGGWWDTQYF
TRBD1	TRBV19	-	CASVSQGTGGYYTF
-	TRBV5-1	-	CASSTEFTDTQYF
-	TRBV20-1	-	CSAPPGSGANVLTF
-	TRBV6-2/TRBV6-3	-	CANILRRGFHYEQYF
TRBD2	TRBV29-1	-	CSVAAGGASSYNEQFF
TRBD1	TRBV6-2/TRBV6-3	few	CASNKQGIYNEQFF
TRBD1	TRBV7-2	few	CASRQTGGNTEAFF
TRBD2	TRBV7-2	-	CASSLAPWSGGLTSTDTQYF
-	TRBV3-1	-	CASSLTFPSHGYTF
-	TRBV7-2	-	CASSPPPPMDTQYF
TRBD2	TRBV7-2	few	CASSLAGGGIQETQYF